Listed below are T cell receptor beta chains from one sample, sequenced in a study of vaccination effects on CD4 cells after COVID-19. Their target antigens are unknown. The method was immunoSEQ multiplex PCR; TCRdb's version includes in-frame clones alone and lacks a portion of them. The data hold about 73,000 clones, with 78% observed a single time. The specimen comprised CD4+ T cells from PBMCs cultured with SARS-CoV-2 spike peptides, sampled before COVID-19 vaccination. Receptor source: a human donor who received a COVID-19 vaccine. CDR3s include the opening cysteine and the closing phenylalanine or tryptophan. Fields, in order: clone size, D gene, J gene, V gene, CDR3 protein, CDR3 DNA. D genes are given only for firm matches. Some rows mark clone size as missing; the rest say once, few, many or name a class of expanded clone.

few,NA,TRBJ1-2,TRBV29-1,CSVEQGDYGYTF,TGCAGCGTTGAACAGGGTGACTATGGCTACACCTTC
few,NA,TRBJ1-4,TRBV2,CASKVGSATNEKLFF,TGTGCCAGCAAGGTCGGGTCTGCAACTAATGAAAAACTGTTTTTT
NA,NA,TRBJ1-3,TRBV18,CASSSSAGRGTGNTIYF,TGTGCCAGCTCATCCTCGGCCGGCAGGGGAACTGGAAACACCATATATTTT
NA,NA,TRBJ1-1,TRBV24-1,CATSNRARSTEAFF,TGTGCCACCTCAAACCGGGCGAGGAGCACTGAAGCTTTCTTT
NA,TRBD1,TRBJ1-2,TRBV24-1,CATSEPGTGVGNYGYTF,TGTGCCACCAGTGAACCCGGGACAGGGGTGGGGAACTATGGCTACACCTTC
NA,NA,TRBJ2-1,TRBV13,CASSLYRGGYDEQFF,TGTGCCAGCAGCTTATATAGGGGCGGGTACGATGAGCAGTTCTTC
few,NA,TRBJ2-2,TRBV9,CASSATSLGRGGADTGELFF,TGTGCCAGCAGCGCAACCTCCTTGGGGAGGGGGGGCGCGGACACCGGGGAGCTGTTTTTT
NA,TRBD1,TRBJ1-1,TRBV5-8,CASSLVAGGDTEAFF,TGTGCCAGCAGCTTGGTGGCAGGGGGAGACACTGAAGCTTTCTTT
NA,NA,TRBJ1-5,TRBV5-6,CASSLVGPDQPQHF,TGTGCCAGCAGCTTGGTGGGGCCCGATCAGCCCCAGCATTTT
NA,TRBD1,TRBJ1-6,TRBV7-2,CASSPRDRERNSPLHF,TGTGCCAGCAGCCCCCGGGACAGGGAACGTAATTCACCCCTCCACTTT
NA,TRBD1,TRBJ1-2,TRBV4-1,CASSTTGTGQYGYTF,TGCGCCAGCAGCACAACCGGGACAGGACAATATGGCTACACCTTC
NA,NA,TRBJ2-4,TRBV7-9,CASSLVGGTKNIQYF,TGTGCCAGCAGCTTAGTAGGGGGTACCAAAAACATTCAGTACTTC
NA,TRBD2,TRBJ2-3,TRBV7-8,CASTPVSGVLTQYF,TGTGCCAGCACCCCGGTTAGCGGGGTTCTAACGCAGTATTTT
few,TRBD1,TRBJ1-2,TRBV25-1,CASSEQGGFYGYTF,TGTGCCAGCAGTGAACAGGGGGGATTTTATGGCTACACCTTC
NA,NA,TRBJ1-3,TRBV29-1,CSVASWGESSGNTIYF,TGCAGCGTTGCAAGTTGGGGCGAAAGCTCTGGAAACACCATATATTTT
NA,TRBD1,TRBJ2-5,TRBV7-9,CASIRGQGETQYF,TGTGCCAGCATCAGGGGGCAGGGAGAGACCCAGTACTTC
few,NA,TRBJ2-2,TRBV24-1,CATSDDSTGELFF,TGTGCCACCAGTGACGATAGCACCGGGGAGCTGTTTTTT
NA,NA,TRBJ2-3,TRBV7-2,CASSLSGQGSDTQYF,TGTGCCAGCAGCTTATCGGGGCAGGGGTCAGATACGCAGTATTTT
NA,NA,TRBJ2-2,TRBV5-1,CASSLGQGVNTGELFF,TGCGCCAGCAGCTTGGGTCAGGGTGTTAACACCGGGGAGCTGTTTTTT
NA,NA,TRBJ2-4,TRBV2,CASSEFWSGLLNIQYF,TGTGCCAGCAGTGAATTTTGGTCCGGGCTTCTAAACATTCAGTACTTC
NA,NA,TRBJ2-1,TRBV7-2,CASSSRGGNEQFF,TGTGCCAGCAGCTCGAGGGGGGGCAATGAGCAGTTCTTC
NA,TRBD1,TRBJ2-1,TRBV2,CASSRDRDNNEQFF,TGTGCCAGCAGCCGGGACAGGGATAACAATGAGCAGTTCTTC
NA,NA,TRBJ1-2,TRBV7-9,CASSSGPSRDYGYTF,TGTGCCAGCAGCTCTGGGCCATCGCGGGACTATGGCTACACCTTC